This T cell receptor beta chain was identified during a study of blood T cell repertoires in COVID-19. About the research overall: Specimens from acute and convalescent COVID-19 originated in the United States, Italy and Spain. T cells, B-cell-depleted T cells, or PBMCs supplied cDNA or gDNA.

Authors' processing steps: From reference gene primer amplification, estimates of nucleated cell counts were derived. TCRdb's copy holds only in-frame clones and misses some; the assay was immunoSEQ multiplex PCR. For V, J and clone size, that table is used; D and trimming come from the DNA. The data show 160,000 or so clones, over 80% seen once. With 4 bases removed from V and 3 bases from J, the gap between germline ends came to 3 bases. The germline V gene encodes CDR1 SNHLY and CDR2 FYNNEI. This CDR3 is 11 amino acids long. This sequence originates from a woman in her fifties or sixties who had recovered from COVID-19. V is TRBV2 and J is TRBJ1-1; no firm D call. Sequences were obtained from peripheral blood. The CDR3 sequence is CASSAYTEAFF. In DNA, the CDR3 is TGTGCCAGCAGTGCGTACACTGAAGCTTTCTTT.